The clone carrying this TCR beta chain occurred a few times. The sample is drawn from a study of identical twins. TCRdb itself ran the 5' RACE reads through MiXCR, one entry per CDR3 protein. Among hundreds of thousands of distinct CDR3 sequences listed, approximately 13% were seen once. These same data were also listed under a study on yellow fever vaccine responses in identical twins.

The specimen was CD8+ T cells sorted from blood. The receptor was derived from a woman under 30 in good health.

CDR3 sequence reads: CSVPIGRVETGELFF. The CDR3 nucleotides read TGCAGCGTTCCTATAGGGCGGGTTGAGACCGGGGAGCTGTTTTTT. The rearrangement links TRBV29-1 to TRBJ2-2; tentative D call: TRBD2 (5 bases). The CDR3 runs to 15 residues. Germline V CDR1 and CDR2: SQVTM, ANQGSEA. V lost 5 bases, J lost 5 bases, and 18 bases lay in between.